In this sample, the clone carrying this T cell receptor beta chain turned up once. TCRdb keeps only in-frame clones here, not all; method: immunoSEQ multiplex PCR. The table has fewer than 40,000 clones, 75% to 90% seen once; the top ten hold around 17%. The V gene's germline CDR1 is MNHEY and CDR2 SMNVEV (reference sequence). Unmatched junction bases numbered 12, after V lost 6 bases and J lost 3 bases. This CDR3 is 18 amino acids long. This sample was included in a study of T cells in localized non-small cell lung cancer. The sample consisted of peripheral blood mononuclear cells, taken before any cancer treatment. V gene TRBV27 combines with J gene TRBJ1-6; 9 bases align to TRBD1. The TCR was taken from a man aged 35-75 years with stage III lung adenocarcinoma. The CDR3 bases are TGTGCCAGCAGGTCCTACACCGGGACAGGGAGCTATAATTCACCCCTCCACTTT. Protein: CASRSYTGTGSYNSPLHF.